The 15 T cell receptor beta chains presented below share a single source sample, sequenced in a study of blood T cell repertoires in COVID-19 (TCRdb year 2020). Libraries came from the immunoSEQ multiplex PCR assay. TCRdb stores this immuneACCESS table with in-frame sequences only. Part of the clones is absent; in the studies checked, under half of the shortfall reflects unresolved V genes, and no reason is known for the rest. Here the sample has 250,000 or so clones; 70% to 90% occur a single time. Together, the top ten hold approximately 3.3% of the sample. The source material was peripheral blood. These receptors were collected from a man aged 18 to 30 with active or convalescent COVID-19.

The rearrangement uses TRBV7-8 and TRBJ1-2, with 7 bases identical to TRBD1. The trim removed 1 base at V and 2 bases at J, leaving 1 base unmatched. The germline V gene encodes CDR1 SGHVS and CDR2 FQNEAQ. This CDR3 comprises 14 residues. The CDR3 reads CASSLGDSNYGYTF. CDR3 in DNA: TGTGCCAGCAGCTTAGGGGACAGCAACTATGGCTACACCTTC. The full variable domain, with the rest looked up from reference TRBV7-8 and TRBJ1-2, is GAGVSQSPRYKVAKRGQDVALRCDPISGHVSLFWYQQALGQGPEFLTYFQNEAQLDKSGLPSDRFFAERPEGSVSTLKIQRTQQEDSAVYLCASSLGDSNYGYTFGSGTRLTVV.

The count of this clone is one. The chain recombines TRBV18 with TRBJ1-6; D is unresolved. The CDR3 loop spans 13 amino acids. The V gene lost 6 bases and the J gene lost 5 bases, with 8 bases spanning the gap. Germline V lookup: CDR1 KGHSH, CDR2 LQKENI. CDR3 sequence: CASSSRDNSPLHF. CDR3 in DNA: TGTGCCAGCTCCTCGCGAGATAATTCACCCCTCCACTTT. Full variable domain (rest looked up from reference TRBV18 and TRBJ1-6): NAGVMQNPRHLVRRRGQEARLRCSPMKGHSHVYWYRQLPEEGLKFMVYLQKENIIDESGMPKERFSAEFPKEGPSILRIQQVVRGDSAAYFCASSSRDNSPLHFGNGTRLTVT.

The sample holds one count of this clone. CDR3: CASSPGEGSSYEQYF. CDR3 DNA sequence: TGCGCCAGCAGCCCGGGGGAGGGGAGCTCCTACGAGCAGTACTTC. J is TRBJ2-7 and V is TRBV5-1; 7 bases map to TRBD2. The CDR3 has 15 residues. After removal of 4 bases from V and 0 bases from J, the junction contained 7 bases not matched to a gene. The V gene's germline CDR1 is SGHRS and CDR2 YFSETQ.

V usage is TRBV23-1 and J usage is TRBJ2-2; 8 bases are a match to TRBD1. TRBV23-1 is an open reading frame whose function is uncertain. Trimming cost V 0 bases and J 4 bases; bases outside gene matches: 4. This CDR3 has 16 residues. CDR3 nucleotides: TGCGCCAGCAGTCAATCTTGGACAGGGTGCACCGGGGAGCTGTTTTTT. Amino acid sequence: CASSQSWTGCTGELFF.

The genes are TRBV27 and TRBJ2-1; 10 positions agree with TRBD2. This CDR3 is built from 16 residues. Germline V gene sequence: CDR1 MNHEY, CDR2 SMNVEV (reference sequence). Trimming cost V 3 bases and J 3 bases; bases outside gene matches: 5. In DNA, the CDR3 is TGTGCCAGCAGTTTTTTATTAGCGGGGGGCTACAATGAGCAGTTCTTC. Encoded protein: CASSFLLAGGYNEQFF.

This sequence joins TRBV7-8 and TRBJ1-4; 9 bases are a match to TRBD1. V gave up 1 base and J gave up 8 bases; unmatched junction bases: 5. The germline V gene has CDR1 SGHVS and CDR2 FQNEAQ. This CDR3 is built from 15 residues. CDR3 sequence reads: CASSLDGTGKEKLFF. The CDR3 nucleotides read TGTGCCAGCAGCTTAGACGGGACAGGGAAAGAAAAACTGTTTTTT.

The V gene is TRBV2, the J gene TRBJ2-3; D perhaps matches TRBD2 (5 bases). Per germline, CDR1 SNHLY and CDR2 FYNNEI. V was clipped by 6 bases and J by 5 bases, with 9 bases between them. The CDR3 contains 12 residues. CDR3 in amino acids: CASSSEGDTQYF. The CDR3 DNA is TGTGCCAGCAGCAGTGAGGGAGATACGCAGTATTTT. The whole variable domain, filled in from reference TRBV2 and TRBJ2-3, reads EPEVTQTPSHQVTQMGQEVILRCVPISNHLYFYWYRQILGQKVEFLVSFYNNEISEKSEIFDDQFSVERPDGSNFTLKIRSTKLEDSAMYFCASSSEGDTQYFGPGTRLTVL.

V is TRBV11-2 and J is TRBJ2-4; D is uncertain. Germline V lookup: CDR1 SGHAT, CDR2 FQNNGV. CDR3 length equals 14 residues. V lost 5 bases and J 0 bases, leaving 8 bases between the germline ends. The CDR3 is CASSQVLAKNIQYF. The CDR3 DNA sequence: TGTGCCAGCAGCCAAGTACTAGCCAAAAACATTCAGTACTTC.

This chain connects TRBV28 to TRBJ2-1; TRBD2 matches 10 bases. Unmatched junction bases numbered 5, after V lost 5 bases and J lost 4 bases. The germline CDR1 and CDR2 sequences are MDHEN and SYDVKM. The CDR3 sequence is 15 residues long. CDR3 region: CASSGAGGPYNEQFF. CDR3 bases: TGTGCCAGCAGTGGAGCGGGAGGGCCTTACAATGAGCAGTTCTTC.

DNA for the CDR3: TGTGCCAGCAGCGTCCAGGGAAATTCACCCCTCCACTTT. Translating gives CASSVQGNSPLHF. The chain employs TRBV9 and TRBJ1-6; D is perhaps TRBD1 (5 bases). The V end was cut by 2 bases, the J end by 7 bases, with 7 bases between. The germline V gene encodes CDR1 SGDLS and CDR2 YYNGEE. This CDR3 is 13 amino acids long.

Only one count was recorded for this clone. The J gene is TRBJ2-5, the V gene TRBV5-1; TRBD1 matches 7 bases. CDR1 is SGHRS and CDR2 is YFSETQ in the germline V gene. The CDR3 has 15 residues. J lost 4 bases, V lost 4 bases, and 10 bases had no gene match. The CDR3: CASSTGQPLSETQYF. CDR3 coding DNA: TGCGCCAGCAGCACGGGACAGCCCCTGTCAGAGACCCAGTACTTC.

The rearrangement links TRBV6-2 or TRBV6-3 to TRBJ1-2; tentatively, D is TRBD1 (6 bases). This CDR3 contains 15 residues. Trimming removed 0 bases from V and 5 bases from J, with 13 bases in between. Germline V gene lookup returns CDR1 MNHEY and CDR2 SVGEGT. The CDR3 sequence is CASSYSLQGWYGYTF. CDR3 nucleotide sequence: TGTGCCAGCAGTTACTCTTTGCAGGGGTGGTATGGCTACACCTTC.

The chain links TRBV19 to TRBJ1-2; 8 positions match TRBD1. Trimming removed 7 bases from V and 8 bases from J; junction bases left unmatched: 3. The germline V gene encodes CDR1 LNHDA and CDR2 SQIVND (reference sequence). CDR3 length equals 11 residues. The CDR3 nucleotides are TGTGCCAGTACCGACAGGGGAGGCTACACCTTC. Its protein is CASTDRGGYTF.

The V gene is TRBV11-2, the J gene TRBJ2-2; no reliable D call. From germline, CDR1 is SGHAT and CDR2 FQNNGV. CDR3 length: 14 residues. V dropped 4 bases and J dropped 1 base, with 7 bases sitting between them. CDR3 sequence: CASSSGGNTGELFF. CDR3 nucleotide sequence: TGTGCCAGCAGCTCCGGTGGGAACACCGGGGAGCTGTTTTTT.

Only a few counts were recorded for this clone. This chain joins TRBV27 and TRBJ2-7, with D possibly being TRBD1 (6 bases). V lost 5 bases to trimming and J lost 3 bases, with 14 bases between them. CDR1 is MNHEY and CDR2 is SMNVEV in the germline V gene (reference sequence). The CDR3 has 14 amino acids. The CDR3 here is CASSVVRGHYEQYF. The CDR3 nucleotides read TGTGCCAGCAGTGTCGTCAGGGGCCACTACGAGCAGTACTTC.